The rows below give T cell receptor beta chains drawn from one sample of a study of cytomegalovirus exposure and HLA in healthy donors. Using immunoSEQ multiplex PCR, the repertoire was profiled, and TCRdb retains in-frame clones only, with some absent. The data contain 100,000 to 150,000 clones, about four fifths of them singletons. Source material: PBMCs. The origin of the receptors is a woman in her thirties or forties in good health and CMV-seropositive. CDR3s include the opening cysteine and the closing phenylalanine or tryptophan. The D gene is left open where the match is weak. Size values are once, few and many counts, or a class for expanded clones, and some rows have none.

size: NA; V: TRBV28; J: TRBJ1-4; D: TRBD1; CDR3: CASSLGTEPFNEKLFF; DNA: TGTGCCAGCAGCCTCGGGACAGAGCCCTTTAATGAAAAACTGTTTTTT
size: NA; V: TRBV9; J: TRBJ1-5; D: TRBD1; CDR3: CASSAGGTGGFQPQHF; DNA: TGTGCCAGCAGCGCGGGGGGGACAGGGGGCTTCCAGCCCCAGCATTTT
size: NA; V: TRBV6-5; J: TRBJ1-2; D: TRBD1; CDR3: CASSNPGQGYGYTF; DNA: TGTGCCAGCAGTAATCCGGGACAGGGCTATGGCTACACCTTC
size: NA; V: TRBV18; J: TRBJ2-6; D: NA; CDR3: CASSPEGSGTNVLTF; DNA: TGTGCCAGCTCACCAGAGGGAAGTGGAACCAACGTCCTGACTTTC
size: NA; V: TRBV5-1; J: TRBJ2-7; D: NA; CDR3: CASNRDFSYEQYF; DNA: TGCGCCAGCAACCGGGACTTCTCCTACGAGCAGTACTTC
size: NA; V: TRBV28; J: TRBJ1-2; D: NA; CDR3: CASSPGTLKGYGYTF; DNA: TGTGCCAGCAGCCCCGGGACACTCAAGGGTTATGGCTACACCTTC
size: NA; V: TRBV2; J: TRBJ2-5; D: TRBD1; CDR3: CASRGTGGVETQYF; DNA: TGCGCCAGCAGGGGGACAGGGGGCGTAGAGACCCAGTACTTC
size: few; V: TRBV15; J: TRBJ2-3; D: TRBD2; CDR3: CATSKRLAGGLTDTQYF; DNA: TGTGCCACCAGCAAGAGATTAGCGGGAGGCCTCACAGATACGCAGTATTTT
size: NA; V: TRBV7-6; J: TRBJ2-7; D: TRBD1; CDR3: CASSTGTVSYEQYF; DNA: TGTGCCAGCAGCACTGGGACAGTCTCCTACGAGCAATACTTC
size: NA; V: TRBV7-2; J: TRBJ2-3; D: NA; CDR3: CASSLSGGDTQYF; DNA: TGTGCCAGCAGCTTAAGTGGAGGAGATACGCAGTATTTT
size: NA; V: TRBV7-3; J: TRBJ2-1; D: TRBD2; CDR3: CASGTRRAAYNEQFF; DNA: TGTGCCAGCGGGACTAGGAGGGCTGCGTACAATGAGCAGTTCTTC
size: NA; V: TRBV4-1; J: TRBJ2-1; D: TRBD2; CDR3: CASSQLGLAGGRQFF; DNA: TGCGCCAGCAGCCAACTAGGACTAGCGGGAGGCCGGCAGTTCTTC
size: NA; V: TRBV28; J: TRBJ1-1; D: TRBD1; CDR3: CASSFEGANTEAFF; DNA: TGTGCCAGCAGTTTCGAGGGGGCGAACACTGAAGCTTTCTTT
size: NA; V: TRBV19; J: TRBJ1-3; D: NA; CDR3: CASSISSGNTIYF; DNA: TGTGCCAGTAGTATTAGCTCTGGAAACACCATATATTTT
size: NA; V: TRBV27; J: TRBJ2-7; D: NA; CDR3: CASSLSSGVEQYF; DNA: TGTGCCAGCAGTTTATCGTCGGGGGTCGAGCAGTACTTC
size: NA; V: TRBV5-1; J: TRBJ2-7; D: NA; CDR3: CASSSDTHRVSSLYEQYF; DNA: TGCGCCAGCAGCTCGGATACCCACAGGGTATCTTCCCTCTACGAGCAGTACTTC
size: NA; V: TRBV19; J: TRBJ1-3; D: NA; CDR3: CASSIREARNTIYF; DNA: TGTGCCAGTAGTATACGGGAGGCGAGAAACACCATATATTTT
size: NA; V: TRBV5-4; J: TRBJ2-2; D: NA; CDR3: CASSLVLGNTGELFF; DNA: TGTGCCAGCAGCTTGGTTCTAGGGAACACCGGGGAGCTGTTTTTT
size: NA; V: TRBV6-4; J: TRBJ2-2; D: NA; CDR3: CASSDRGASTGELFF; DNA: TGTGCCAGCAGTGACCGGGGGGCCAGCACCGGGGAGCTGTTTTTT
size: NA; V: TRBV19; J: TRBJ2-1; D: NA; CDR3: CASSKGLRSIYNEQFF; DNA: TGTGCCAGTAGTAAGGGGCTCCGATCTATTTACAATGAGCAGTTCTTC
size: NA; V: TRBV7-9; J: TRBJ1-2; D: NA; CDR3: CSSSLVLDKGAHTF; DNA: TGTTCCAGCAGCTTAGTCTTGGACAAAGGGGCCCACACCTTC
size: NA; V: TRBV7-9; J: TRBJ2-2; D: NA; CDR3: CASSLDGLHTGELFF; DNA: TGTGCCAGCAGCCTAGATGGGCTGCACACCGGGGAGCTGTTTTTT
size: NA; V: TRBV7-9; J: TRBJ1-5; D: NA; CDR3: CSSSLNSNQPQHF; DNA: TGTTCCAGCAGCTTAAATTCGAATCAGCCCCAGCATTTT
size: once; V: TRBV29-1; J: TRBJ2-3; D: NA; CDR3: CSGGGTSTDTQYF; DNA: TGCAGCGGGGGGGGGACAAGCACAGATACGCAGTATTTT
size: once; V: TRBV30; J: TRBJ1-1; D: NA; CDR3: CAWTRGEVLMNTEAFF; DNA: TGTGCCTGGACTCGGGGAGAGGTGCTTATGAACACTGAAGCTTTCTTT
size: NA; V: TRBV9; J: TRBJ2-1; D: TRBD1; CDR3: CASSVGLGGQGYNEQFF; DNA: TGTGCCAGCAGCGTAGGCCTGGGGGGACAGGGCTACAATGAGCAGTTCTTC
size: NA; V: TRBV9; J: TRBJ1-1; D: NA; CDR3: CASSVSENTEAFF; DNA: TGTGCCAGCAGCGTAAGCGAGAACACTGAAGCTTTCTTT
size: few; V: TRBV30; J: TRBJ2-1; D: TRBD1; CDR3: CAWSVGDRSYNEQFF; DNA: TGTGCCTGGAGTGTAGGGGACAGGTCCTACAATGAGCAGTTCTTC
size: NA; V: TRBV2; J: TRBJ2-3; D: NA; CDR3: CASSRDWYTDTQYF; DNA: TGTGCCAGCAGCCGGGATTGGTACACAGATACGCAGTATTTT
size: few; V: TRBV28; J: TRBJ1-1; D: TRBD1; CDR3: CAGQQGSYTEAFF; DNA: TGTGCCGGTCAACAGGGGTCTTACACTGAAGCTTTCTTT
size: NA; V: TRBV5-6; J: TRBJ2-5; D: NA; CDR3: CASSSGSGGGETQYF; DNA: TGTGCCAGCAGCTCCGGCTCGGGGGGCGGGGAGACCCAGTACTTC
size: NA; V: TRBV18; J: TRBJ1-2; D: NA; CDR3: CASSPLSGEANYGYTF; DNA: TGTGCCAGCTCACCACTGTCAGGGGAAGCTAACTATGGCTACACCTTC
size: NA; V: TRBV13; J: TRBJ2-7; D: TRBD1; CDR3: CASSLVAGTGQVSYEQYF; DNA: TGTGCCAGCAGCTTAGTAGCCGGGACGGGACAGGTCTCCTACGAGCAGTACTTC
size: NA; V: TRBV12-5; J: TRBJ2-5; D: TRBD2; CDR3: CASGRLAKETQYF; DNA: TGTGCTAGTGGCCGACTAGCGAAAGAGACCCAGTACTTC
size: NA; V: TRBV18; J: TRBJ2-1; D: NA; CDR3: CASSLLHGGTDNEQFF; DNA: TGTGCCAGCTCACTCCTCCACGGCGGGACGGACAATGAGCAGTTCTTC